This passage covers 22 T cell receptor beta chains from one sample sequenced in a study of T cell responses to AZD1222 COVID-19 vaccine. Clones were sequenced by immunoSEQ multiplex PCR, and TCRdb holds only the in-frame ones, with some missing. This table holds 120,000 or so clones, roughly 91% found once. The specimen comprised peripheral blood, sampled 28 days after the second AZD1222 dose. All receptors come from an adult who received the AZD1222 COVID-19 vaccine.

The CDR3 sequence: CSARGGGSSEAFF. The CDR3 DNA sequence: TGCAGTGCTCGTGGGGGTGGCAGCTCAGAAGCTTTCTTT. The gene calls are TRBV20-1 and TRBJ1-1, with TRBD1 as a possible D gene (5 bases). V gave up 5 bases and J gave up 8 bases, with 18 bases separating them. CDR1 is DFQATT, CDR2 SNEGSKA, per germline (reference sequence). The CDR3 runs 13 residues.

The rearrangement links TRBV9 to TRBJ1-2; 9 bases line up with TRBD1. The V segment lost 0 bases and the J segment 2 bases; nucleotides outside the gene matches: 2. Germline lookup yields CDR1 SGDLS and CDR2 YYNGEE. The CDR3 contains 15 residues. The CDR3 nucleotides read TGTGCCAGCAGCGTAGGTGGACAGGGGAACTATGGCTACACCTTC. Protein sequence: CASSVGGQGNYGYTF.

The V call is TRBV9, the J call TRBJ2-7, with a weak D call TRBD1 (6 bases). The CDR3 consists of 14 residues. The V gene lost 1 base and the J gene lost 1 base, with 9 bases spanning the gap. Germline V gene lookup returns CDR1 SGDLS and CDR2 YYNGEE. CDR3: CASSVTGNSYEQYF. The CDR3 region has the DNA TGTGCCAGCAGCGTAACAGGGAATTCCTACGAGCAGTACTTC. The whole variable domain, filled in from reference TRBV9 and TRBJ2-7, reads DSGVTQTPKHLITATGQRVTLRCSPRSGDLSVYWYQQSLDQGLQFLIQYYNGEERAKGNILERFSAQQFPDLHSELNLSSLELGDSALYFCASSVTGNSYEQYFGPGTRLTVT.

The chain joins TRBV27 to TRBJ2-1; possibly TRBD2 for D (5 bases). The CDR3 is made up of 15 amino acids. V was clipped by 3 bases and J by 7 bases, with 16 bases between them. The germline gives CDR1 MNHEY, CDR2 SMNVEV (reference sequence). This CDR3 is CASSLEAGSRNEQFF. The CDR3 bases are TGTGCCAGCAGTTTGGAGGCCGGCTCGAGAAATGAGCAGTTCTTC.

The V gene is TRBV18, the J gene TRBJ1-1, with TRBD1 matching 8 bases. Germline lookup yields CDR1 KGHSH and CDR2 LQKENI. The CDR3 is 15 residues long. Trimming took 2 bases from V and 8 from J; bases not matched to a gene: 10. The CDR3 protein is CASSPYLTGGVEAFF. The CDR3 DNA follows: TGTGCCAGCTCACCATATCTTACAGGGGGAGTGGAAGCTTTCTTT.

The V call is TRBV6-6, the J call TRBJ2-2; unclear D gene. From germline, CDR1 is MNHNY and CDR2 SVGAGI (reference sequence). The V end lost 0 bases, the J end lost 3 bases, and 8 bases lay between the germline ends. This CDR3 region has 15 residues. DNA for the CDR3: TGTGCCAGCAGTTACTCGGGCACGCACACCGGGGAGCTGTTTTTT. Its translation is CASSYSGTHTGELFF.

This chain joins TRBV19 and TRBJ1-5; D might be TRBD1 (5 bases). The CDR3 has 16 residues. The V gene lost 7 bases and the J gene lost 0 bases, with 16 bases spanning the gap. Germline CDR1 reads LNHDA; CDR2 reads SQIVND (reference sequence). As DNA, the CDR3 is TGTGCCAGTACCCCAGTTGTAGGGGCTAGCAATCAGCCCCAGCATTTT. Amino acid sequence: CASTPVVGASNQPQHF.

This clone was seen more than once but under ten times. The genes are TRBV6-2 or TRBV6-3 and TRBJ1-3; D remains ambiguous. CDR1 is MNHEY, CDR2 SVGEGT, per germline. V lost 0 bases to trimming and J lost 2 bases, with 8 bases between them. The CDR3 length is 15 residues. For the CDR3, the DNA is TGTGCCAGCAGTTACTCCACAGAAACTGGAAACACCATATATTTT. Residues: CASSYSTETGNTIYF.

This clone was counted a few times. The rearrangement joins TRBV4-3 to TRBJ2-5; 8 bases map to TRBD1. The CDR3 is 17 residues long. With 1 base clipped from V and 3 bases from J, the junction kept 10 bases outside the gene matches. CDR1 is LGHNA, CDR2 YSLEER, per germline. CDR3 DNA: TGCGCCAGCAGCCAAGGCGAACTCCCACAGGGGGAAGAGACCCAGTACTTC. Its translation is CASSQGELPQGEETQYF.

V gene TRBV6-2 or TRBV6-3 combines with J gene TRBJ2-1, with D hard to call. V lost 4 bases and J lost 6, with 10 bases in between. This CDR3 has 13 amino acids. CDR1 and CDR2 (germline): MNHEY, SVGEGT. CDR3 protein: CASSSLRSNEQFF. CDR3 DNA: TGTGCCAGCAGTTCCCTACGAAGCAATGAGCAGTTCTTC.

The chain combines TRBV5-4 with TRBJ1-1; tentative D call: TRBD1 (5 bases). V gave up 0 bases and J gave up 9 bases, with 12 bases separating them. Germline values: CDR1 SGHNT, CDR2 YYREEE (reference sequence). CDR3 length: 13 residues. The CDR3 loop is CASSLEAEGKAFF. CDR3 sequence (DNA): TGTGCCAGCAGCTTGGAGGCTGAGGGGAAAGCTTTCTTT. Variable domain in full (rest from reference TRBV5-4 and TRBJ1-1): ETGVTQSPTHLIKTRGQQVTLRCSSQSGHNTVSWYQQALGQGPQFIFQYYREEENGRGNFPPRFSGLQFPNYSSELNVNALELDDSALYLCASSLEAEGKAFFGQGTRLTVV.

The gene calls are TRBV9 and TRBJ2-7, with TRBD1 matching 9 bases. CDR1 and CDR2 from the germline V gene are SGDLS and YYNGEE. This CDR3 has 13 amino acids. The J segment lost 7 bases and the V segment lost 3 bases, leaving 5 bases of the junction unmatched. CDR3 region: CASSAGQGLEQYF. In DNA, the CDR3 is TGTGCCAGCAGCGCCGGACAGGGGTTAGAGCAGTACTTC.

CDR3 in DNA: TGTGCCAGCAGTAGTGCGGGAGCAGGGAACAATGAGCAGTTCTTC. Residues: CASSSAGAGNNEQFF. V is TRBV6-5 and J is TRBJ2-1; the match to TRBD2 covers 7 bases. The CDR3 has 15 residues. CDR1 MNHEY and CDR2 SVGAGI come from the germline V gene. After removal of 5 bases from V and 5 bases from J, the junction contained 9 bases not matched to a gene.

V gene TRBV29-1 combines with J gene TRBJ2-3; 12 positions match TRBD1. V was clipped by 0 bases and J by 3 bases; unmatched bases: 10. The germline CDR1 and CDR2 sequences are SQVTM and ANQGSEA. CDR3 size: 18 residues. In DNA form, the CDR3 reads TGCAGCGTTGAAGATTGGAGGGGACAGGGGGCCGTGACAGATACGCAGTATTTT. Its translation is CSVEDWRGQGAVTDTQYF.

The CDR3 protein is CASSFQRGPSYEQYF. The CDR3 DNA follows: TGTGCCAGCAGCTTCCAGCGGGGGCCCTCCTACGAGCAGTACTTC. The chain employs TRBV11-2 and TRBJ2-7, with 8 bases aligning to TRBD2. V trimming: 3 bases; J trimming: 0 bases; junction bases outside the gene matches: 4. The CDR3 sequence is 15 residues long. Germline CDR1 and CDR2: SGHAT and FQNNGV.

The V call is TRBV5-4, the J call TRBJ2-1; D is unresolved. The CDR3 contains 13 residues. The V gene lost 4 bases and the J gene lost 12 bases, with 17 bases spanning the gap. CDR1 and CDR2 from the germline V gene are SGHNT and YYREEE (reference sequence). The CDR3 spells CASSPKGGRGQFF. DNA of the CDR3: TGTGCCAGCAGCCCGAAGGGCGGTCGCGGGCAGTTCTTC.

The CDR3 sequence: CASSLVTGGTYNEQFF. The CDR3 DNA is TGTGCCAGCAGCTTAGTCACAGGGGGGACCTACAATGAGCAGTTCTTC. This chain links TRBV7-2 with TRBJ2-1; 8 bases match TRBD1. From germline, CDR1 is SGHTA and CDR2 FQGNSA. CDR3 length equals 16 residues. V lost 1 base, J lost 2 bases, and 4 bases stayed unmatched.

CDR3 amino acids: CASSLKEGLFQETQYF. In DNA, the CDR3 is TGTGCCAGCAGCCTCAAGGAGGGACTATTTCAAGAGACCCAGTACTTC. The chain uses TRBV14 and TRBJ2-5; 7 bases agree with TRBD2. The CDR3 contains 16 residues. Germline loops: CDR1 SGHDN, CDR2 FVKESK. The ends lost 4 bases at V and 2 bases at J; junction bases unmatched: 10. Using reference TRBV14 and TRBJ2-5 for the parts outside the CDR3, the full variable domain is EAGVTQFPSHSVIEKGQTVTLRCDPISGHDNLYWYRRVMGKEIKFLLHFVKESKQDESGMPNNRFLAERTGGTYSTLKVQPAELEDSGVYFCASSLKEGLFQETQYFGPGTRLLVL.

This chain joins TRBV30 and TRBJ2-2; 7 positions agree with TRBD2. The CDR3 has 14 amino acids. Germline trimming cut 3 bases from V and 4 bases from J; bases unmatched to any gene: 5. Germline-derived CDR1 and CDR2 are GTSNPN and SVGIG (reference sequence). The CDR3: CAWRAGASTGELFF. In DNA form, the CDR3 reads TGTGCCTGGAGGGCGGGAGCGAGCACCGGGGAGCTGTTTTTT.

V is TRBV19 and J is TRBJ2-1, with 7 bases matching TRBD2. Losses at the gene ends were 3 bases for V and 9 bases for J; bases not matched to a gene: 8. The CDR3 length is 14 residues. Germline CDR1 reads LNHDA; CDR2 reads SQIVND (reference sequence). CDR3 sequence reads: CASSIGTTGGEQFF. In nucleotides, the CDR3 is TGTGCCAGTAGTATCGGGACCACGGGGGGTGAGCAGTTCTTC.

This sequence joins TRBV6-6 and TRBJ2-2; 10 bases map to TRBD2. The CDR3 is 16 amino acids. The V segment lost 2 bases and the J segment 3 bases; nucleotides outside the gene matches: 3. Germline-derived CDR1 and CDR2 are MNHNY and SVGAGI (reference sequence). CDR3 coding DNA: TGTGCCAGCAGTTACCTACTAGCGGGATACACCGGGGAGCTGTTTTTT. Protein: CASSYLLAGYTGELFF.

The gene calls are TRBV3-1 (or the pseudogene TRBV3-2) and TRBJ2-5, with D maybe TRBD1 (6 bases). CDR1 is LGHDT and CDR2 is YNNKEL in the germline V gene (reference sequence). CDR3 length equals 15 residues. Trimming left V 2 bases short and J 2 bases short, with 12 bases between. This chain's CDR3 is CASSQSGAHQETQYF. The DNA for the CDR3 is TGTGCCAGCAGCCAATCAGGGGCACATCAAGAGACCCAGTACTTC.